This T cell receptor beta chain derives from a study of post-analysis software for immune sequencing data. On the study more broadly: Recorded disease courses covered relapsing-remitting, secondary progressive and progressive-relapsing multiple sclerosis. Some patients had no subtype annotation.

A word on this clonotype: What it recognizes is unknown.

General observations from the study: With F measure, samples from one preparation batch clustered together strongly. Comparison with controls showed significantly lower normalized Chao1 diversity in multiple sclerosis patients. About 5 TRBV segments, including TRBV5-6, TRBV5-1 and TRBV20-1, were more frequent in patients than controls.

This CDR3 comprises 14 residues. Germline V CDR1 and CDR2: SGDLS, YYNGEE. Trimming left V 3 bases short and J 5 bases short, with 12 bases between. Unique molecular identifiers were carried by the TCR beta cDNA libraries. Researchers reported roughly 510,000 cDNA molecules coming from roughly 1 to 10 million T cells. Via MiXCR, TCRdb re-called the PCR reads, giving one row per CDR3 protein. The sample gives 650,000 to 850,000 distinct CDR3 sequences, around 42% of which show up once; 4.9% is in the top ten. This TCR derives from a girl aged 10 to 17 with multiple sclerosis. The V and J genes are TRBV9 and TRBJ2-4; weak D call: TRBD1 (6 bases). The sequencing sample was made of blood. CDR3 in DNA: TGTGCCAGCAGCGCGAGGGACACACAAAACATTCAGTACTTC. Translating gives CASSARDTQNIQYF.